The T cell receptor (beta chain) described here comes from a study of cytomegalovirus exposure and HLA in healthy donors. Study-wide results and limits: A list of 164 TCR beta chains associated with cytomegalovirus was given.

V lost 3 bases, J lost 5 bases, and 16 bases lay in between. Germline CDR1 reads SGHDT; CDR2 reads YYEEEE. This CDR3 spans 15 amino acids. Both 60 Vbeta primers and 13 Jbeta primers went into the PCR. Assay used: immunoSEQ multiplex PCR; TCRdb lists only in-frame clones, some missing. The sample lists about 83,000 clones; just over 70% were seen once. The donors (healthy individuals) were bone marrow donors. Remarks on this clone: Its antigen is as yet unknown.

Specimen: PBMCs. This sequence originates from a man aged 55-75 years in good health and CMV-seronegative. The gene calls are TRBV5-6 and TRBJ2-3; unclear D gene. The CDR3 coding sequence is TGTGCCAGCAGCTCGCGTTGGAGCTCCGGAGATACGCAGTATTTT. Translation gives CASSSRWSSGDTQYF.